The T cell receptor (beta chain) under discussion was sequenced for a study of T cell responses to AZD1222 COVID-19 vaccine. The CDR3 loop spans 12 amino acids. Germline lookup yields CDR1 SGHTA and CDR2 FQGTGA. Unmatched junction bases numbered 1, after V lost 4 bases and J lost 7 bases. The table came from immunoSEQ multiplex PCR; TCRdb's copy has only in-frame clones and leaves some out. The sample carries some 80,000 clones, more than 80% recorded once. This specimen consisted of peripheral blood, obtained on day 0 of AZD1222 vaccination. The TCR originated in an adult in good health. This sequence joins TRBV7-3 and TRBJ1-1; TRBD1 matches at 9 bases. Written as DNA, the CDR3 is TGTGCCAGCAGCTCGGGACAGGGTGAAGCTTTCTTT. Translation gives CASSSGQGEAFF.